Shown below are 12 T cell receptor beta chains from a single sample sequenced in a study of blood T cell repertoires in COVID-19. Method: immunoSEQ multiplex PCR; TCRdb's copy keeps in-frame clones and lacks some. The table has about 220,000 clones, 83% seen once. The sequenced material came from PBMCs or T cells enriched from blood (not recorded which). These TCRs come from a woman in her forties or fifties who had been exposed to COVID-19.

The rearrangement links TRBV7-9 to TRBJ1-2; unclear D gene. Germline CDR1 reads SEHNR; CDR2 reads FQNEAQ (reference sequence). The CDR3 loop spans 15 amino acids. V lost 0 bases and J lost 2, with 10 bases in between. CDR3 DNA: TGTGCCAGCAGCTTAGCCGCACAGCTCAACTATGGCTACACCTTC. Its protein product is CASSLAAQLNYGYTF.

The chain has TRBV19 and TRBJ1-2, with D possibly being TRBD1 (5 bases). Germline values: CDR1 LNHDA, CDR2 SQIVND (reference sequence). V lost 8 bases and J 2 bases, leaving 9 bases between the germline ends. This CDR3 has 12 amino acids. CDR3 sequence: CASLDTNYGYTF. The CDR3 DNA sequence: TGTGCCAGTCTGGACACAAACTATGGCTACACCTTC.

The CDR3 DNA is TGTGCCACCAGTGATCTCGCTACTACTAGCGGGGGACCCTACACCGGGGAGCTGTTTTTT. Translation gives CATSDLATTSGGPYTGELFF. The rearrangement joins TRBV24-1 to TRBJ2-2, with 11 bases lining up with TRBD2. Germline assignment: CDR1 KGHDR and CDR2 SFDVKD. This CDR3 has 20 amino acids. V shed 3 bases, J shed 3 bases, and the junction held 14 bases outside the gene matches.

This clone was counted only a few times. The rearrangement joins TRBV9 to TRBJ1-2; 9 nucleotides agree with TRBD1. Germline V gives CDR1 SGDLS, CDR2 YYNGEE. The length of the CDR3 is 14 residues. V was pared by 0 bases and J by 7 bases, with 4 bases of the junction left unmatched. The CDR3 spells CASSVETGGRGYTF. CDR3 nucleotide sequence: TGTGCCAGCAGCGTAGAAACAGGGGGCCGTGGCTACACCTTC.

This clone was detected a few times. The CDR3 region is CASGPRSITARGNQPQHF. The DNA for the CDR3 is TGTGCCTCCGGCCCCCGCAGCATCACCGCTCGGGGCAATCAGCCCCAGCATTTT. The chain joins TRBV27 to TRBJ1-5; D not resolved. V lost 11 bases to trimming and J lost 2 bases, with 28 bases between them. The CDR3 totals 18 residues. Per the germline V gene, CDR1 is MNHEY and CDR2 is SMNVEV (reference sequence).

V usage is TRBV5-1 and J usage is TRBJ1-1; 9 bases are shared with TRBD1. This CDR3 spans 15 amino acids. Germline lookup yields CDR1 SGHRS and CDR2 YFSETQ. Trimming removed 4 bases from V and 1 base from J; junction bases left unmatched: 5. The chain's CDR3 is CASSVYRGPNTEAFF. CDR3 sequence (DNA): TGCGCCAGCAGCGTATACAGGGGGCCGAACACTGAAGCTTTCTTT. Filled out from reference TRBV5-1 and TRBJ1-1, the complete variable domain reads KAGVTQTPRYLIKTRGQQVTLSCSPISGHRSVSWYQQTPGQGLQFLFEYFSETQRNKGNFPGRFSGRQFSNSRSEMNVSTLELGDSALYLCASSVYRGPNTEAFFGQGTRLTVV.

This sequence joins TRBV3-1 (or the pseudogene TRBV3-2) and TRBJ1-1; no reliable D call. The CDR3 runs 11 residues. The germline V gene has CDR1 LGHDT and CDR2 YNNKEL (reference sequence). The V and J ends lost 8 bases and 5 bases respectively, with 9 bases between them. CDR3 sequence (DNA): TGTGCCAGCTCCGAGGGAACTGAAGCTTTCTTT. It encodes CASSEGTEAFF.

The rearrangement uses TRBV24-1 and TRBJ2-1; 7 positions match TRBD2. The CDR3 has 14 amino acids. Unmatched junction bases numbered 7, after V lost 4 bases and J lost 8 bases. CDR1 and CDR2 from the germline V gene are KGHDR and SFDVKD. In DNA, the CDR3 is TGTGCCACCAGTGACTCCGGGACTACCCATGAGCAGTTCTTC. Its protein product is CATSDSGTTHEQFF.

V is TRBV15 and J is TRBJ2-1, with 9 bases fitting TRBD2. J gave up 8 bases and V 1 base, and 9 bases lay outside the gene matches. CDR3 length equals 16 residues. Germline V gives CDR1 LNHNV, CDR2 YYDKDF (reference sequence). The CDR3 nucleotides read TGTGCCACCAGCAGAGGGAGGGCTAGCGGGGAGGATGAGCAGTTCTTC. As protein: CATSRGRASGEDEQFF.

This clone came up once. This chain connects TRBV6-1 to TRBJ1-5; TRBD1 might be the D (6 bases). The V end was cut by 2 bases, the J end by 5 bases, with 16 bases between. The length of the CDR3 is 16 residues. CDR1 is MNHNS, CDR2 SASEGT, per germline. The CDR3 DNA is TGTGCCAGCAGTGAAATAAGGGGGAAAGGGGATCAGCCCCAGCATTTT. Translating gives CASSEIRGKGDQPQHF.

V gene TRBV5-4 combines with J gene TRBJ1-1; D ambiguous. There are 15 residues in the CDR3. The germline V and J ends were trimmed by 0 bases and 1 base, with 10 bases remaining between them. Per germline, CDR1 SGHNT and CDR2 YYREEE (reference sequence). The CDR3 spells CASSLDPRGNTEAFF. As DNA, the CDR3 is TGTGCCAGCAGCTTGGATCCTCGAGGGAACACTGAAGCTTTCTTT.

On this clone: Germline and junction disagree at one end, which may indicate a read error. V usage is TRBV2 and J usage is TRBJ1-5; TRBD1 agrees at 8 bases. CDR3 length: 14 amino acids. CDR1 and CDR2 (germline): SNHLY, FYNNEI. CDR3: CACRGRDRSQPQHF. As DNA, the CDR3 is TGTGCCTGCAGGGGAAGGGACAGGAGTCAGCCCCAGCATTTT.